The entry that follows covers one TCR beta chain sequence. It was with 60 Vbeta and 13 Jbeta primers that the PCR ran. TCRdb keeps only in-frame clones here, not all; method: immunoSEQ multiplex PCR. The repertoire holds fewer than 120,000 clones, with around 76% as singletons. This sample was included in a study of cytomegalovirus exposure and HLA in healthy donors. The TCR sequence derives from a man aged 25 to 40 in good health and CMV-seropositive. Sequenced material: PBMCs.

CDR3 sequence (DNA): TGTGCCAGCAGTCAATACGAGCAGTACTTC. This gives the protein CASSQYEQYF. The gene calls are TRBV2 and TRBJ2-7, with D unresolved. The germline gives CDR1 SNHLY, CDR2 FYNNEI. V shed 5 bases and J shed 4 bases, with 3 bases lying between them. This CDR3 is 10 amino acids long.